Shown below are 5 T cell receptor beta chains from a single sample sequenced in a study of blood T cell repertoires in COVID-19. Sequencing used immunoSEQ multiplex PCR; TCRdb keeps in-frame clones, though not all of them. Here the sample spans 250,000 or so clones, around 81% being singletons. The sequenced sample consisted of peripheral blood. These receptor sequences come from a man aged 30 to 39 who had recovered from COVID-19.

The chain employs TRBV2 and TRBJ2-7, with 10 bases lining up with TRBD2. CDR1 is SNHLY, CDR2 FYNNEI, per germline. The CDR3 has 15 amino acids. V dropped 6 bases and J dropped 2; count of bases not matched to a gene: 7. This chain's CDR3 is CASRPWTSGTYEQYF. The CDR3 DNA sequence: TGTGCCAGCAGACCCTGGACTAGCGGCACCTACGAGCAGTACTTC.

This chain uses TRBV6-5 with TRBJ1-1; maybe TRBD1 (5 bases). This CDR3 has 14 residues. Deletions cut 5 bases from V and 4 bases from J, with 14 bases between. The germline CDR1 and CDR2 sequences are MNHEY and SVGAGI. The DNA for the CDR3 is TGTGCCAGCAGTACCCGGACGGGGGTCACTGAAGCTTTCTTT. Its protein product is CASSTRTGVTEAFF.

The chain carries TRBV28 and TRBJ2-1; the D gene is possibly TRBD2 (5 bases). CDR1 MDHEN and CDR2 SYDVKM come from the germline V gene. Trimming removed 5 bases from V and 3 bases from J, with 8 bases in between. This CDR3 has 13 residues. CDR3 DNA: TGTGCCAGCAGTCGGGGTTTCTACAATGAGCAGTTCTTC. Amino acid sequence: CASSRGFYNEQFF.

The CDR3 reads CASSQVGQGGNGYTF. The CDR3 DNA reads TGCGCCAGCAGCCAAGTGGGACAGGGTGGCAATGGCTACACCTTC. This chain connects TRBV4-1 to TRBJ1-2; 9 bases are shared with TRBD1. The CDR3 length is 15 residues. Germline V CDR1 and CDR2: MGHRA, YSYEKL. V gave up 1 base and J gave up 6 bases; unmatched junction bases: 6.

The CDR3 nucleotides are TGTGCCAGCAGCTTAGCCGGGACAGGGAGGTATGGCTACACCTTC. Protein product: CASSLAGTGRYGYTF. The chain joins TRBV11-2 to TRBJ1-2, with 9 bases matching TRBD1. Per germline, CDR1 SGHAT and CDR2 FQNNGV. V shed 1 base and J 5 bases; nucleotides not matched to a gene: 5. The CDR3 has 15 residues. The full variable domain, in which reference TRBV11-2 and TRBJ1-2 provide the parts outside the CDR3, is EAGVAQSPRYKIIEKRQSVAFWCNPISGHATLYWYQQILGQGPKLLIQFQNNGVVDDSQLPKDRFSAERLKGVDSTLKIQPAKLEDSAVYLCASSLAGTGRYGYTFGSGTRLTVV.